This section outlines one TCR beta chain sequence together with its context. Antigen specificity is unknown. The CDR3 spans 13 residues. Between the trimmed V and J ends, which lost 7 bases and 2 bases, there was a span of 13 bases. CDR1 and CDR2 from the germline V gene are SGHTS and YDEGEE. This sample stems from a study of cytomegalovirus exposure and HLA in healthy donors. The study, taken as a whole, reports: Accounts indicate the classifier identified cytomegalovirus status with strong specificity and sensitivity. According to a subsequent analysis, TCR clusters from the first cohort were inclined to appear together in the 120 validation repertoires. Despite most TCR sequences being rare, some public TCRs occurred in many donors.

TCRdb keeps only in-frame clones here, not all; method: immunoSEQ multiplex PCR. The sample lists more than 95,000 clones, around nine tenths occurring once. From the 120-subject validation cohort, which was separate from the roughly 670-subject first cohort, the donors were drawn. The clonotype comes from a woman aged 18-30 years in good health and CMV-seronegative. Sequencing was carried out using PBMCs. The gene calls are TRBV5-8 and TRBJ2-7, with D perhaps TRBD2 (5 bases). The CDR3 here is CASCPGSPYEQYF. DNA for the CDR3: TGTGCCAGCTGCCCGGGGTCCCCCTACGAGCAGTACTTC.